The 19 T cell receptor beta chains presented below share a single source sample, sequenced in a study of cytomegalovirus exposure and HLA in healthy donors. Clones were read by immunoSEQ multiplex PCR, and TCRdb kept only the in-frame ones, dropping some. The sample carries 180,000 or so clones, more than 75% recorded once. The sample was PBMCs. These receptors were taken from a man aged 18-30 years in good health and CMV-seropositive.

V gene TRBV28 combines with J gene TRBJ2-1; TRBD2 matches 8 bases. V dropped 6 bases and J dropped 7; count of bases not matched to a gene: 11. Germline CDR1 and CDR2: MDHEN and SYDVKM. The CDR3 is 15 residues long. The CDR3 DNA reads TGTGCCAGCAGATTTAGCGGGACGACGGGAAATGAGCAGTTCTTC. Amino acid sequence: CASRFSGTTGNEQFF.

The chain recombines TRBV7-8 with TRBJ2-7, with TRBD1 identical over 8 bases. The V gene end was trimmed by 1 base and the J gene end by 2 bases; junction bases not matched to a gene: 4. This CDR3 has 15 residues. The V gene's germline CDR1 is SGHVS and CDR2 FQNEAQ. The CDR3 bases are TGTGCCAGCAGCTTAGATCGGACAGGGCCCTACGAGCAGTACTTC. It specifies CASSLDRTGPYEQYF.

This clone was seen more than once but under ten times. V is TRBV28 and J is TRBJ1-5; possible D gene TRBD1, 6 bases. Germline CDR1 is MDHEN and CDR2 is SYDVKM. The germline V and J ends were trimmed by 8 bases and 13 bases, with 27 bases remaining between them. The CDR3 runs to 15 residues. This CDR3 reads CASERAHSYRATQHF. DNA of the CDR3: TGTGCCAGCGAAAGGGCTCACTCTTACAGGGCCACTCAGCATTTT.

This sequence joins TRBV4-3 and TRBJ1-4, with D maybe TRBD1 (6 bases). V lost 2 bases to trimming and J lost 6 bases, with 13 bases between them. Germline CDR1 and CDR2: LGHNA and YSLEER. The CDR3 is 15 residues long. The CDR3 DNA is TGCGCCAGCAGCCAACGGTTGGGACATGATGAAAAACTGTTTTTT. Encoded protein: CASSQRLGHDEKLFF.

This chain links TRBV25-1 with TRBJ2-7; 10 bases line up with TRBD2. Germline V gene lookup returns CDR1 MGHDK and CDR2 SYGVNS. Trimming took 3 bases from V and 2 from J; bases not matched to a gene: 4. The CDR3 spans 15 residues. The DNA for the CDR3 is TGTGCCAGCAGTGACCCTAGCGGGGGAACCTACGAGCAGTACTTC. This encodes CASSDPSGGTYEQYF.

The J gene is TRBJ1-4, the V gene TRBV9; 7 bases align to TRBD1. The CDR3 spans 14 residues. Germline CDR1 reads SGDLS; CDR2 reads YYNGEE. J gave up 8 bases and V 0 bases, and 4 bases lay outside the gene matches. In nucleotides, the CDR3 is TGTGCCAGCAGCGTAGAGGGGGCGGAAGAAAAACTGTTTTTT. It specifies CASSVEGAEEKLFF. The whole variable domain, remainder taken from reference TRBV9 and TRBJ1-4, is DSGVTQTPKHLITATGQRVTLRCSPRSGDLSVYWYQQSLDQGLQFLIQYYNGEERAKGNILERFSAQQFPDLHSELNLSSLELGDSALYFCASSVEGAEEKLFFGSGTQLSVL.

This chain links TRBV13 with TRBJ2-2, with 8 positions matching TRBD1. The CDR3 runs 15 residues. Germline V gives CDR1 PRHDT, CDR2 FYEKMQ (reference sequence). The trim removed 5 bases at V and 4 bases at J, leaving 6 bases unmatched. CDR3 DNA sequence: TGTGCCAGCAGCCGTGGGACAGGCACCACCGGGGAGCTGTTTTTT. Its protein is CASSRGTGTTGELFF. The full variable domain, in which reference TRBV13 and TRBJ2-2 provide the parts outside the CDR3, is AAGVIQSPRHLIKEKRETATLKCYPIPRHDTVYWYQQGPGQDPQFLISFYEKMQSDKGSIPDRFSAQQFSDYHSELNMSSLELGDSALYFCASSRGTGTTGELFFGEGSRLTVL.

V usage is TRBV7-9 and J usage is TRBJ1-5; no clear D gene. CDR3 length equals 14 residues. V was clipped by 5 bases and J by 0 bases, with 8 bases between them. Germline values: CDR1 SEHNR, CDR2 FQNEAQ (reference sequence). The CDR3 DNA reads TGTGCCAGCAGCAGATCAGGTAGCAATCAGCCCCAGCATTTT. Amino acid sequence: CASSRSGSNQPQHF.

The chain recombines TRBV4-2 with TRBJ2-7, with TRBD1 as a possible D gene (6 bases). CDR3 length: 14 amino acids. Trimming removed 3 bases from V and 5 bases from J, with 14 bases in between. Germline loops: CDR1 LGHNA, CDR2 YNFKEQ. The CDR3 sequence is CASSQGDTLNEQYF. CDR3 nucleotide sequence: TGTGCCAGCAGCCAGGGGGACACTTTAAACGAGCAGTACTTC.

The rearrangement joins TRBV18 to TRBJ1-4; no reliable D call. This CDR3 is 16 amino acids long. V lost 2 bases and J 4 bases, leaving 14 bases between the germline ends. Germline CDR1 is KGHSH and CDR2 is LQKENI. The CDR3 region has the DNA TGTGCCAGCTCACCAAGAAGCCGGGATGGTAATGAAAAACTGTTTTTT. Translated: CASSPRSRDGNEKLFF.

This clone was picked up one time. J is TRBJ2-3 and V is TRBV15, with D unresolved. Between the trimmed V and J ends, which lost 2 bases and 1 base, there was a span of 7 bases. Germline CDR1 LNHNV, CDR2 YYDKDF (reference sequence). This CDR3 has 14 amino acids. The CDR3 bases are TGTGCCACCAGCAGACGACTTGGCACAGATACGCAGTATTTT. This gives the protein CATSRRLGTDTQYF.

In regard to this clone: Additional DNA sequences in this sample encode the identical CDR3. The CDR3 region is CASSVAQGSSYEQYF. DNA for the CDR3: TGTGCCAGCAGCGTAGCCCAGGGGAGCTCCTACGAGCAGTACTTC. The chain carries TRBV9 and TRBJ2-7; D might be TRBD1 (6 bases). V was clipped by 0 bases and J by 0 bases, with 10 bases between them. CDR3 length: 15 residues. Germline lookup yields CDR1 SGDLS and CDR2 YYNGEE.

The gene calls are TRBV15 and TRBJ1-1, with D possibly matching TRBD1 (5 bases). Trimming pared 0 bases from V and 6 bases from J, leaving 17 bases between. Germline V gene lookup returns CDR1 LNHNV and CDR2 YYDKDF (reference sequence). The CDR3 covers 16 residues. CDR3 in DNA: TGTGCCACCAGCAGAGATAGAGGCTACCCGGGGGCTGAAGCTTTCTTT. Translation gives CATSRDRGYPGAEAFF.

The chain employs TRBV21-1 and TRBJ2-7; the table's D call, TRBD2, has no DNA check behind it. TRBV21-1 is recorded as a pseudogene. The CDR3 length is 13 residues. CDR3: CASSTPRKYEQYF. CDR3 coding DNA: TGTGCCAGCAGCACCCCTAGGAAGTACGAGCAGTACTTC.

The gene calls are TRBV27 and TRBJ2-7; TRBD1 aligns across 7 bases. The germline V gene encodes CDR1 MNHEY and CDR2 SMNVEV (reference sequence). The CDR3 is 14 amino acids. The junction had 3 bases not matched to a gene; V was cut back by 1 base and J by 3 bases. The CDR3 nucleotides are TGTGCCAGCAGTTTATTGGGACAGAACTACGAGCAGTACTTC. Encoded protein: CASSLLGQNYEQYF.

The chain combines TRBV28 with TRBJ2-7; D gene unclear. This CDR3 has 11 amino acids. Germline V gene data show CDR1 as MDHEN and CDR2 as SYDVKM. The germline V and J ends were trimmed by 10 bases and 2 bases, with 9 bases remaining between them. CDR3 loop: CATKRPYEQYF. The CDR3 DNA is TGTGCCACAAAGCGCCCCTACGAGCAGTACTTC.

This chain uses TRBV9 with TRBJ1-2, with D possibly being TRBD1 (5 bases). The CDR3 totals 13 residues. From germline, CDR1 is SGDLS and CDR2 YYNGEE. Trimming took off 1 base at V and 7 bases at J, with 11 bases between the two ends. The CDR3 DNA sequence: TGTGCCAGCAGCGTAACCAGGGCTAGTGGCTACACCTTC. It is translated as CASSVTRASGYTF.

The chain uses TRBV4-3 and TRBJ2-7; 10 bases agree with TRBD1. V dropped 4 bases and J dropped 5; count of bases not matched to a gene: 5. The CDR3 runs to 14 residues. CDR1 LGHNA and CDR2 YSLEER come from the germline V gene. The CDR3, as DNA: TGCGCCAGCAGCCCAGGGACAGGGGTAGACGAGCAGTACTTC. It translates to CASSPGTGVDEQYF.

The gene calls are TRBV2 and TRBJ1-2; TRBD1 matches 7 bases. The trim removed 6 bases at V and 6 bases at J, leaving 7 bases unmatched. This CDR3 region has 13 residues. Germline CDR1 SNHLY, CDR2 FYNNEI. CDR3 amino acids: CASSPDRVDGYTF. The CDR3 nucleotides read TGTGCCAGCAGCCCCGACAGGGTAGATGGCTACACCTTC.